The clone carrying this T cell receptor (beta chain) is a singleton in its sample. Its antigen is as yet unknown. This record comes from a study of shared clonotypes between healthy human individuals. Study overall: Donors had three CD4 naive, three CD4 memory, two CD8 naive and one CD8 memory plate apiece. Regarding the study as a whole: Blood alone was sampled, and tissue repertoires likely differ. Read depth was anticipated to influence clonotype sharing among donors.

Samples underwent the assay at deep level. Clones were read by immunoSEQ multiplex PCR, and TCRdb kept only the in-frame ones, dropping some. This table holds hundreds of thousands of clones, roughly 95% found once. Positively selected for CCR7, the CD45RO-negative cells used as naive CD8 cells excluded terminally differentiated effector memory CD45RA+ cells. The CDR3 has 18 amino acids. Germline loops: CDR1 SEHNR, CDR2 FQNEAQ (reference sequence). Germline trimming cut 5 bases from V and 0 bases from J; bases unmatched to any gene: 12. The sequence derives from a woman aged 25 to 39 in good health. Input material: naive CD8+ T cells sorted from blood. V is TRBV7-9 and J is TRBJ2-2; 7 bases match TRBD2. In nucleotides, the CDR3 is TGTGCCAGCAGCCGCGCCCCATTAGCGGGCACGAACACCGGGGAGCTGTTTTTT. Translated, it gives CASSRAPLAGTNTGELFF.